The rows below give T cell receptor beta chains drawn from one sample of a study of blood T cell repertoires in COVID-19. TCRdb's copy holds only in-frame clones and misses some; the assay was immunoSEQ multiplex PCR. The sample shows about 670,000 clones, 90% of them seen only once. Specimen: peripheral blood. The receptors were gathered from a woman aged 18 to 35 with acute or convalescent COVID-19. CDR3s include the opening cysteine and the closing phenylalanine or tryptophan. D genes are given only for firm matches. Clone size appears in some rows only: once, few, many, or a class for an expanded clone.

clone size: .; J gene: TRBJ2-3; V gene: TRBV3-1/TRBV3-2; D gene: TRBD2; CDR3 protein: CASSQDREGFIDTQYF; CDR3 DNA: TGTGCCAGCAGCCAAGACAGGGAGGGATTTATCGATACGCAGTATTTT
clone size: once; J gene: TRBJ1-2; V gene: TRBV18; D gene: TRBD1; CDR3 protein: CASSPPRQGLYGYTF; CDR3 DNA: TGTGCCAGCTCACCACCACGACAGGGTTTGTATGGCTACACCTTC
clone size: .; J gene: TRBJ2-7; V gene: TRBV7-2; D gene: TRBD2; CDR3 protein: CASSLGGVSYEQYF; CDR3 DNA: TGTGCCAGCAGCTTGGGGGGGGTCTCCTACGAGCAGTACTTC
clone size: .; J gene: TRBJ1-6; V gene: TRBV6-6; D gene: .; CDR3 protein: CASSYSTRNNSPLHF; CDR3 DNA: TGTGCCAGCAGTTACTCGACACGGAACAATTCACCCCTCCACTTT
clone size: once; J gene: TRBJ1-4; V gene: TRBV5-1; D gene: .; CDR3 protein: CASSPSGGNYNEKLFF; CDR3 DNA: TGCGCCTCTTCACCTTCGGGCGGGAATTATAATGAAAAACTGTTTTTT
clone size: few; J gene: TRBJ1-3; V gene: TRBV9; D gene: .; CDR3 protein: CASSPTDRSSGNTIYF; CDR3 DNA: TGTGCCAGCAGCCCTACAGACAGAAGCTCTGGAAACACCATATATTTT
clone size: .; J gene: TRBJ1-2; V gene: TRBV7-6; D gene: .; CDR3 protein: CASSLDSGQDYGYTF; CDR3 DNA: TGTGCCAGCAGCTTGGACAGTGGCCAGGACTATGGCTACACCTTC
clone size: .; J gene: TRBJ2-7; V gene: TRBV27; D gene: .; CDR3 protein: CASSLPGHNNEQYF; CDR3 DNA: TGTGCCAGCAGTTTACCGGGTCATAATAACGAGCAGTACTTC
clone size: .; J gene: TRBJ2-7; V gene: TRBV6-1; D gene: TRBD2; CDR3 protein: CASSERLAGSDEQYF; CDR3 DNA: TGTGCCAGCAGTGAAAGGCTAGCGGGGTCCGACGAGCAGTACTTC
clone size: .; J gene: TRBJ2-2; V gene: TRBV5-4; D gene: .; CDR3 protein: CASRPTAGELFF; CDR3 DNA: TGTGCCAGCAGGCCGACTGCCGGGGAGCTGTTTTTT
clone size: .; J gene: TRBJ1-5; V gene: TRBV20-1; D gene: .; CDR3 protein: CSASFNSNQPQHF; CDR3 DNA: TGCAGTGCTAGTTTTAATAGCAATCAGCCCCAGCATTTT
clone size: .; J gene: TRBJ1-1; V gene: TRBV28; D gene: TRBD1; CDR3 protein: CASPPSGQGWGKAFF; CDR3 DNA: TGTGCCAGCCCCCCGTCGGGACAGGGGTGGGGCAAAGCTTTCTTT
clone size: few; J gene: TRBJ1-1; V gene: TRBV25-1; D gene: TRBD1; CDR3 protein: CASSEGLTGVNTEAFF; CDR3 DNA: TGTGCCAGCAGTGAAGGATTGACAGGGGTGAACACTGAAGCTTTCTTT
clone size: .; J gene: TRBJ2-2; V gene: TRBV6-1; D gene: TRBD2; CDR3 protein: CASSEARGGGELFF; CDR3 DNA: TGTGCCAGCAGTGAAGCGCGGGGGGGCGGGGAGCTGTTTTTT
clone size: .; J gene: TRBJ2-7; V gene: TRBV3-1/TRBV3-2; D gene: TRBD1; CDR3 protein: CASSSGTGGSSYEQYF; CDR3 DNA: TGTGCCAGCAGCTCCGGGACAGGAGGAAGCTCCTACGAGCAGTACTTC
clone size: .; J gene: TRBJ2-1; V gene: TRBV5-1; D gene: .; CDR3 protein: CASSLQPGNTYNEQFF; CDR3 DNA: TGCGCCAGCAGCTTGCAACCCGGGAACACCTACAATGAGCAGTTCTTC
clone size: .; J gene: TRBJ1-1; V gene: TRBV9; D gene: .; CDR3 protein: CASSAAYSNTEAFF; CDR3 DNA: TGTGCCAGCAGCGCCGCCTACTCCAACACTGAAGCTTTCTTT
clone size: once; J gene: TRBJ2-7; V gene: TRBV4-1; D gene: .; CDR3 protein: CASRFGTGLNEQYF; CDR3 DNA: TGCGCCAGCAGGTTCGGGACGGGACTGAACGAGCAGTACTTC
clone size: once; J gene: TRBJ1-2; V gene: TRBV27; D gene: .; CDR3 protein: CASSFRGNYGYTF; CDR3 DNA: TGTGCCAGCAGTTTTAGAGGAAACTATGGCTACACCTTC
clone size: .; J gene: TRBJ1-2; V gene: TRBV2; D gene: TRBD1; CDR3 protein: CASRETGIYYGYTF; CDR3 DNA: TGTGCCAGCAGAGAGACAGGGATTTACTATGGCTACACCTTC
clone size: .; J gene: TRBJ2-7; V gene: TRBV7-9; D gene: .; CDR3 protein: CASSRLAEAVLGQYF; CDR3 DNA: TGTGCCAGCAGCCGATTGGCGGAGGCGGTTTTAGGGCAGTACTTC
clone size: .; J gene: TRBJ1-6; V gene: TRBV4-1; D gene: .; CDR3 protein: CASSQDRGDGNSPLHF; CDR3 DNA: TGCGCCAGCAGCCAAGATCGGGGGGATGGTAATTCACCCCTCCACTTT
clone size: .; J gene: TRBJ1-2; V gene: TRBV9; D gene: .; CDR3 protein: CASSGYQGESTYGYTF; CDR3 DNA: TGTGCCAGCAGCGGTTATCAGGGTGAAAGCACTTATGGCTACACCTTC
clone size: .; J gene: TRBJ2-7; V gene: TRBV27; D gene: .; CDR3 protein: CASSQGYEQYF; CDR3 DNA: TGTGCCAGCAGCCAGGGATACGAGCAGTACTTC
clone size: .; J gene: TRBJ1-1; V gene: TRBV6-5; D gene: .; CDR3 protein: CASSYAGLRDTEAFF; CDR3 DNA: TGTGCCAGCAGTTACGCGGGGTTGAGGGACACTGAAGCTTTCTTT
clone size: .; J gene: TRBJ1-5; V gene: TRBV7-2; D gene: .; CDR3 protein: CASSLAGTPSNQPQHF; CDR3 DNA: TGTGCCAGCAGCTTAGCTGGGACACCTAGCAATCAGCCCCAGCATTTT
clone size: .; J gene: TRBJ1-2; V gene: TRBV6-5; D gene: .; CDR3 protein: CASHPAGWDGYTF; CDR3 DNA: TGTGCCAGCCATCCGGCGGGGTGGGATGGCTACACCTTC
clone size: few; J gene: TRBJ2-7; V gene: TRBV30; D gene: .; CDR3 protein: CAWRFSGSGYSSGQYF; CDR3 DNA: TGTGCCTGGAGATTTTCGGGCAGCGGATATTCCTCGGGGCAGTACTTC
clone size: .; J gene: TRBJ2-3; V gene: TRBV7-8; D gene: TRBD2; CDR3 protein: CASSLHSGSDTDTQYF; CDR3 DNA: TGTGCCAGCAGCTTACATAGCGGGTCAGACACAGATACGCAGTATTTT
clone size: .; J gene: TRBJ2-3; V gene: TRBV29-1; D gene: .; CDR3 protein: CSGTKPPSTDTQYF; CDR3 DNA: TGCAGCGGCACCAAGCCTCCTAGCACAGATACGCAGTATTTT
clone size: .; J gene: TRBJ1-1; V gene: TRBV18; D gene: .; CDR3 protein: CATSDWLDTEAFF; CDR3 DNA: TGTGCCACCTCGGACTGGTTGGACACTGAAGCTTTCTTT
clone size: .; J gene: TRBJ2-2; V gene: TRBV9; D gene: .; CDR3 protein: CASSVGADGNTGELFF; CDR3 DNA: TGTGCCAGCAGCGTAGGGGCCGACGGGAACACCGGGGAGCTGTTTTTT
clone size: .; J gene: TRBJ2-3; V gene: TRBV14; D gene: TRBD2; CDR3 protein: CASALAGGGQLDTQYF; CDR3 DNA: TGTGCCAGCGCCCTAGCGGGGGGGGGACAACTGGATACGCAGTATTTT
clone size: .; J gene: TRBJ2-5; V gene: TRBV29-1; D gene: .; CDR3 protein: CSVVERALLGETQYF; CDR3 DNA: TGCAGCGTTGTTGAGAGGGCCCTCCTCGGAGAGACCCAGTACTTC
clone size: .; J gene: TRBJ1-3; V gene: TRBV30; D gene: .; CDR3 protein: CACPGDSGNTIYF; CDR3 DNA: TGTGCCTGCCCAGGGGACTCTGGAAACACCATATATTTT
clone size: .; J gene: TRBJ2-5; V gene: TRBV7-8; D gene: .; CDR3 protein: CASFLGGARETQYF; CDR3 DNA: TGTGCCAGCTTCCTTGGGGGGGCCAGGGAGACCCAGTACTTC
clone size: .; J gene: TRBJ1-2; V gene: TRBV7-8; D gene: .; CDR3 protein: CASSLATEIAHYGYTF; CDR3 DNA: TGTGCCAGCAGCTTAGCGACAGAAATTGCTCACTATGGCTACACCTTC
clone size: .; J gene: TRBJ1-2; V gene: TRBV30; D gene: .; CDR3 protein: CAWSGPGLINYGYTF; CDR3 DNA: TGTGCCTGGAGTGGACCGGGTCTAATAAACTATGGCTACACCTTC
clone size: .; J gene: TRBJ1-6; V gene: TRBV27; D gene: .; CDR3 protein: CASSLTGGAGSPLHF; CDR3 DNA: TGTGCCAGCAGTTTAACGGGGGGGGCTGGTTCACCCCTCCACTTT
clone size: .; J gene: TRBJ1-5; V gene: TRBV9; D gene: .; CDR3 protein: CASSVGHLSNQPQHF; CDR3 DNA: TGTGCCAGCAGCGTTGGACACCTTAGCAATCAGCCCCAGCATTTT
clone size: .; J gene: TRBJ1-1; V gene: TRBV18; D gene: TRBD1; CDR3 protein: CASSPQGQGNTEAFF; CDR3 DNA: TGTGCCAGCTCACCCCAAGGACAGGGGAACACTGAAGCTTTCTTT
clone size: .; J gene: TRBJ1-4; V gene: TRBV6-5; D gene: .; CDR3 protein: CASSAWQSNEKLFF; CDR3 DNA: TGTGCCAGCAGCGCCTGGCAGTCTAATGAAAAACTGTTTTTT
clone size: .; J gene: TRBJ1-6; V gene: TRBV5-5; D gene: TRBD1; CDR3 protein: CASSYTTGTNSPLHF; CDR3 DNA: TGTGCCAGCAGTTACACGACAGGGACGAATTCACCCCTCCACTTT
clone size: .; J gene: TRBJ1-2; V gene: TRBV4-1; D gene: .; CDR3 protein: CASSTPGEIHYGYTF; CDR3 DNA: TGCGCCAGCAGTACGCCAGGGGAGATACACTATGGCTACACCTTC
clone size: .; J gene: TRBJ2-7; V gene: TRBV11-2; D gene: TRBD1; CDR3 protein: CASSLATGGPYEQYF; CDR3 DNA: TGTGCCAGCAGCTTAGCTACAGGGGGTCCCTACGAGCAGTACTTC
clone size: .; J gene: TRBJ2-7; V gene: TRBV28; D gene: TRBD2; CDR3 protein: CASSLWGGGYEQYF; CDR3 DNA: TGTGCCAGCAGTTTGTGGGGGGGAGGCTACGAGCAGTACTTC
clone size: once; J gene: TRBJ1-4; V gene: TRBV11-2; D gene: .; CDR3 protein: CASSLERGEKLFF; CDR3 DNA: TGTGCCAGCAGCTTAGAACGGGGAGAAAAACTGTTTTTT
clone size: .; J gene: TRBJ1-2; V gene: TRBV4-1; D gene: .; CDR3 protein: CASSQNGYYGYTF; CDR3 DNA: TGCGCCAGCAGCCAGAACGGGTACTATGGCTACACCTTC
clone size: .; J gene: TRBJ1-5; V gene: TRBV18; D gene: .; CDR3 protein: CASSQGLDNQPQHF; CDR3 DNA: TGTGCCAGCTCACAGGGGTTGGACAATCAGCCCCAGCATTTT
clone size: .; J gene: TRBJ1-2; V gene: TRBV24-1; D gene: .; CDR3 protein: CATSDPPDNYGYTF; CDR3 DNA: TGTGCCACCAGTGATCCGCCAGATAACTATGGCTACACCTTC
clone size: .; J gene: TRBJ1-4; V gene: TRBV19; D gene: .; CDR3 protein: CASHRVGEKLFF; CDR3 DNA: TGTGCCAGTCACAGGGTGGGTGAAAAACTGTTTTTT
clone size: .; J gene: TRBJ1-5; V gene: TRBV24-1; D gene: TRBD1; CDR3 protein: CATGTGWSNQPQHF; CDR3 DNA: TGTGCCACCGGGACAGGGTGGAGCAATCAGCCCCAGCATTTT
clone size: .; J gene: TRBJ1-6; V gene: TRBV5-1; D gene: TRBD1; CDR3 protein: CASSYTSGQGNSPLHF; CDR3 DNA: TGCGCCAGCAGCTATACGTCGGGACAGGGAAATTCACCCCTCCACTTT
clone size: .; J gene: TRBJ2-2; V gene: TRBV4-2; D gene: TRBD2; CDR3 protein: CASSPVGVSGTSGHFLTGELFF; CDR3 DNA: TGTGCCAGCAGCCCAGTGGGGGTCTCCGGGACTAGCGGCCATTTCCTCACCGGGGAGCTGTTTTTT
clone size: few; J gene: TRBJ2-1; V gene: TRBV2; D gene: TRBD2; CDR3 protein: CASSSALAGGYNEQFF; CDR3 DNA: TGTGCCAGCAGTTCTGCACTAGCGGGGGGTTACAATGAGCAGTTCTTC